This is a list of T cell receptor beta chains from one sample in a study of blood T cell repertoires in COVID-19. Libraries were prepared by immunoSEQ multiplex PCR; TCRdb keeps only in-frame clonotypes and omits some of them. The profile covers 100,000 or so clones, with about 85% appearing a single time and around 2% taken by the ten largest. Material: peripheral blood. These receptors were collected from a woman in her 70s with active or convalescent COVID-19. Each CDR3 is given with its conserved first and last residue. D genes are given only for firm matches. Clone size is stated in some rows and not others, as once, few, many or a class when expanded.

cdr3_aa cdr3_nt v_call d_call clone_size j_call
CAISGHAGDGANVLTF TGTGCCATCAGTGGTCACGCAGGGGATGGGGCCAACGTCCTGACTTTC TRBV10-3 . . TRBJ2-6
CASSYPIPAPSREFF TGTGCCAGCAGTTACCCCATCCCCGCGCCCAGCCGGGAGTTCTTC TRBV6-6 . . TRBJ2-1
CASTVGLQTSTGELFF TGTGCCAGCACTGTCGGACTCCAGACGAGCACCGGGGAGCTGTTTTTT TRBV5-4 . . TRBJ2-2
CASSVQGGTEAFF TGTGCCAGCAGCGTACAGGGAGGGACTGAAGCTTTCTTT TRBV5-4 . once TRBJ1-1
CASSLRAEESLDTQYF TGTGCCAGCAGCTTACGAGCGGAAGAATCCCTAGATACGCAGTATTTT TRBV9 . . TRBJ2-3
CASSVGSQKVPNEQFF TGTGCCAGCAGCGTTGGTAGCCAAAAGGTTCCCAATGAGCAGTTCTTC TRBV9 . . TRBJ2-1
CASSPQDGQIETQYF TGTGCCAGCTCACCACAGGATGGACAGATAGAGACCCAGTACTTC TRBV18 . . TRBJ2-5
CASSLPGTGGREQYF TGTGCCAGCAGCTTGCCCGGGACAGGGGGAAGAGAGCAGTACTTC TRBV5-8 TRBD1 few TRBJ2-7
CASRAEVSGANVLTF TGTGCCAGCAGGGCTGAAGTCTCTGGGGCCAACGTCCTGACTTTC TRBV5-6 . . TRBJ2-6
CATRRSMNTEAFF TGTGCCACCAGACGAAGCATGAACACTGAAGCTTTCTTT TRBV24-1 . . TRBJ1-1
CASSLVPNEKLFF TGTGCCAGCAGCTTGGTCCCGAATGAAAAACTGTTTTTT TRBV5-5 . . TRBJ1-4
CASSQASYGYTF TGTGCCAGCAGCCAAGCATCCTATGGCTACACCTTC TRBV3-1/TRBV3-2 . . TRBJ1-2
CASSPQERPTSTDTQYF TGTGCCAGCAGCCCCCAGGAGCGGCCCACTAGCACAGATACGCAGTATTTT TRBV7-2 . . TRBJ2-3
CASSSDLALGLAGGLADTQYF TGTGCCAGCAGCTCCGACTTGGCGTTGGGACTAGCGGGGGGATTGGCAGATACGCAGTATTTT TRBV3-1/TRBV3-2 TRBD2 . TRBJ2-3
CASQYRGPFNEQFF TGTGCCAGCCAATACAGGGGACCGTTCAATGAGCAGTTCTTC TRBV5-8 TRBD1 . TRBJ2-1
CATGTGPFEQYF TGTGCCACAGGGACAGGTCCTTTTGAGCAGTACTTC TRBV28 TRBD1 . TRBJ2-7
CASSLLTGDYLYEQYF TGTGCCAGCAGCCTACTGACAGGGGATTATCTCTACGAGCAGTACTTC TRBV11-1 TRBD1 few TRBJ2-7